This T cell receptor (beta chain) was identified during a study of OX40 agonist ivuxolimab in advanced cancers. TCRdb keeps only in-frame clones here, not all; method: immunoSEQ multiplex PCR. This sample has 20,000 to 30,000 clones, with 75% to 90% found just once. Germline CDR1 reads MNHEY; CDR2 reads SVGAGI. J lost 3 bases, V lost 7 bases, and 3 bases had no gene match. This CDR3 is built from 12 residues. The starting material was CD4+ or CD8+ T cells sorted from blood, obtained in a trial of the OX40 agonist ivuxolimab. This chain connects TRBV6-5 to TRBJ2-7; 7 nucleotides align to TRBD1. This receptor was taken from an adult with an advanced solid tumor such as melanoma, head and neck, liver or kidney cancer. The CDR3, as DNA: TGTGCCAGCAACTCAGGGGGCTACGAGCAGTACTTC. Residues: CASNSGGYEQYF.